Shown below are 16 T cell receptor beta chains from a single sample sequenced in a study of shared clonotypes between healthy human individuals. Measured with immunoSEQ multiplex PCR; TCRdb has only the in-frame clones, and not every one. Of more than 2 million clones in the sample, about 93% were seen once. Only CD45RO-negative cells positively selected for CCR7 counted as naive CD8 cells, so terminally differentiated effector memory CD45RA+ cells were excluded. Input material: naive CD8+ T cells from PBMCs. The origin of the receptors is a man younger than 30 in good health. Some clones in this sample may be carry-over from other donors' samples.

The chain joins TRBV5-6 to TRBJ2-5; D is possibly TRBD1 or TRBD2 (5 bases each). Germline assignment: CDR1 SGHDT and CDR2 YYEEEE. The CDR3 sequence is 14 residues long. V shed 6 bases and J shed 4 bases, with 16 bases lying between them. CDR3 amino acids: CASITGGSSETQYF. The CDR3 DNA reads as TGTGCCAGCATCACTGGGGGATCTTCAGAGACCCAGTACTTC.

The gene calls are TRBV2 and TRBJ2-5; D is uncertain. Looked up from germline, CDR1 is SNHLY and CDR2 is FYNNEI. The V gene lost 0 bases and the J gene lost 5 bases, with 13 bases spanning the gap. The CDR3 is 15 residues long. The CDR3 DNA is TGTGCCAGCAGTGAAGCGCCTAGAATGAAGGAGACCCAGTACTTC. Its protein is CASSEAPRMKETQYF.

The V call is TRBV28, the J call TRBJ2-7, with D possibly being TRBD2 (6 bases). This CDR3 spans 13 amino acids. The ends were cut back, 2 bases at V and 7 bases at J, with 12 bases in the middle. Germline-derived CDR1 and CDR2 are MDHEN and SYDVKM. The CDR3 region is CASSLGGGREQYF. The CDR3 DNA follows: TGTGCCAGCAGTTTAGGGGGAGGTAGAGAGCAGTACTTC.

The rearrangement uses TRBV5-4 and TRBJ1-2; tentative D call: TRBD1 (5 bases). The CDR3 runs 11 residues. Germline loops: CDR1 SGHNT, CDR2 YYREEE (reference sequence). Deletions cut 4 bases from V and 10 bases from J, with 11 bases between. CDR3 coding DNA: TGTGCCAGCAGCATTCTGGGGGACTACACCTTC. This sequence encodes CASSILGDYTF.

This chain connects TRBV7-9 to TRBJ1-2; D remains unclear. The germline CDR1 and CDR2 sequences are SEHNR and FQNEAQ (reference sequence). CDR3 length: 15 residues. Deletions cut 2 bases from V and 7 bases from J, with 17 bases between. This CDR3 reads CASSLIPADVGGYTF. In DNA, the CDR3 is TGTGCCAGCAGCTTAATCCCGGCGGACGTAGGTGGCTACACCTTC. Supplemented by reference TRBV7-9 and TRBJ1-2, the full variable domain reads DTGVSQNPRHKITKRGQNVTFRCDPISEHNRLYWYRQTLGQGPEFLTYFQNEAQLEKSRLLSDRFSAERPKGSFSTLEIQRTEQGDSAMYLCASSLIPADVGGYTFGSGTRLTVV.

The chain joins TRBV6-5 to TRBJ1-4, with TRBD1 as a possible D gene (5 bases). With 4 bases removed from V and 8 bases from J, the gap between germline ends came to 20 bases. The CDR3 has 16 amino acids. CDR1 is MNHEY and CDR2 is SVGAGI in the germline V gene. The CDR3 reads CASSWSLGEGSEKLFF. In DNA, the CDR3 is TGTGCCAGCAGTTGGTCGTTGGGGGAAGGGTCGGAAAAACTGTTTTTT.

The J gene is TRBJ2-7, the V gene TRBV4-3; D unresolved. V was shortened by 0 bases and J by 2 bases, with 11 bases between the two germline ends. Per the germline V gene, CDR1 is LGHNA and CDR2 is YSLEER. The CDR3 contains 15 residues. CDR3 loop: CASSQDPWRAYEQYF. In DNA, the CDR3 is TGCGCCAGCAGCCAAGATCCCTGGAGAGCCTACGAGCAGTACTTC.

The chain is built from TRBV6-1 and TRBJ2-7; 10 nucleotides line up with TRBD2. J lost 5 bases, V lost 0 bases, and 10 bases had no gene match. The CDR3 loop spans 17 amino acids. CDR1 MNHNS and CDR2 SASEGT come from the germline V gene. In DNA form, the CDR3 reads TGTGCCAGCAGTGAAGCGCGGCTAGCGGGAGAATCCCACGAGCAGTACTTC. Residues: CASSEARLAGESHEQYF.

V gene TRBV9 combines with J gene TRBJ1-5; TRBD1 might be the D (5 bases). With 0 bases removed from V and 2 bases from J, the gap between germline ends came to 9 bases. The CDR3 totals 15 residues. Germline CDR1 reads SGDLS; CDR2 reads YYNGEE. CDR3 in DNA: TGTGCCAGCAGCGTAGGAGGGGATGGCAATCAGCCCCAGCATTTT. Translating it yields CASSVGGDGNQPQHF.

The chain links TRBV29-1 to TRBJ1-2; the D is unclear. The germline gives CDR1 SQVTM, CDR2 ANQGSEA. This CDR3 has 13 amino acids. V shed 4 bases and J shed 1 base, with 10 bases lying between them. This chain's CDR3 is CSVVAGNNYGYTF. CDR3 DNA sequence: TGCAGCGTTGTAGCAGGAAATAACTATGGCTACACCTTC. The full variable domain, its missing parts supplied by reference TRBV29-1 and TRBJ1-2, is SAVISQKPSRDICQRGTSLTIQCQVDSQVTMMFWYRQQPGQSLTLIATANQGSEATYESGFVIDKFPISRPNLTFSTLTVSNMSPEDSSIYLCSVVAGNNYGYTFGSGTRLTVV.

CDR3 DNA: TGTGCCAGCAGTGAACTTACTAGCGGGAGGGGGATCTCCTACGAGCAGTACTTC. The encoded protein is CASSELTSGRGISYEQYF. V usage is TRBV2 and J usage is TRBJ2-7; 13 nucleotides align to TRBD2. The CDR3 is made up of 18 amino acids. V trimming: 2 bases; J trimming: 0 bases; junction bases outside the gene matches: 7. CDR1 and CDR2 (germline): SNHLY, FYNNEI.

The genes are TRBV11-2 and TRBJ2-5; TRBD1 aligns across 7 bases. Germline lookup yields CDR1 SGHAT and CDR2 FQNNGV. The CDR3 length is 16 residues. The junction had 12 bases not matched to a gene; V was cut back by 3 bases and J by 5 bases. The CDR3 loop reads CASSFGTVPGGETQYF. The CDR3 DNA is TGTGCCAGCAGCTTTGGGACAGTCCCCGGTGGGGAGACCCAGTACTTC.

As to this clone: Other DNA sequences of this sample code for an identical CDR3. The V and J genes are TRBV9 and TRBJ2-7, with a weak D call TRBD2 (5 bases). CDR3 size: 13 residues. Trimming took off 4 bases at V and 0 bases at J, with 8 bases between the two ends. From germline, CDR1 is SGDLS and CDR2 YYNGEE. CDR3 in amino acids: CASSPGLSYEQYF. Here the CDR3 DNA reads TGTGCCAGCAGCCCCGGACTCTCCTACGAGCAGTACTTC.

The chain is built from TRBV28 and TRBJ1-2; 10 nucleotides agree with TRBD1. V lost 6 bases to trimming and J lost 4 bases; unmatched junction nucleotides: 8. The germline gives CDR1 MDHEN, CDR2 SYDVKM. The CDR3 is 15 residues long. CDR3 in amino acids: CASSPPGQGFYGYTF. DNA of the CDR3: TGTGCCAGCAGCCCACCGGGACAGGGGTTCTATGGCTACACCTTC.

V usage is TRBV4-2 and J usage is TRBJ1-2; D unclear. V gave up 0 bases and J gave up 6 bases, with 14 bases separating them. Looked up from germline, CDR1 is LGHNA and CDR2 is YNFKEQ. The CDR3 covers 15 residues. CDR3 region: CASSQDLKPSDGYTF. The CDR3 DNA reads TGTGCCAGCAGCCAAGATCTTAAGCCATCCGATGGCTACACCTTC.

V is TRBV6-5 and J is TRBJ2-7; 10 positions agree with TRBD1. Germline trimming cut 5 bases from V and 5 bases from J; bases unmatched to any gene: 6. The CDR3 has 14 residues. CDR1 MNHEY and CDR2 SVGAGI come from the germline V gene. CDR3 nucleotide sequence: TGTGCCAGCAGTACCTGGGACAGGGGACACGAGCAGTACTTC. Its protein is CASSTWDRGHEQYF.